This paragraph covers one T cell receptor beta chain sequence. Its antigen is unidentified. The data are from a study of T-cell reconstitution after alpha-beta-depleted transplantation in children. Study observations and caveats: About two months after transplant, alpha-beta T cells reportedly came from several hundred expanded graft clones. T cells produced anew were the main source of T-cell counts and diversity one year after transplant. Several patients had high TCRbeta diversity at day 60; it came from surviving recipient T cells and thymic progenitors.

A library of TCRbeta sequences, prepared with unique molecular identifiers, was generated. TCRdb fed the PCR reads into MiXCR, producing one record per CDR3 protein. The sample has 250,000 to 400,000 distinct CDR3 sequences; about a quarter are singletons. The germline gives CDR1 LNHDA, CDR2 SQIVND (reference sequence). This CDR3 contains 14 residues. Trimming cost V 9 bases and J 5 bases; bases outside gene matches: 11. The sequencing here drew on PBMCs, mostly from graft donor cells, taken 180 days after TCRalphabeta/CD19-depleted stem cell transplant. This receptor was identified in a male patient younger than 18 who had a stem cell transplant for acute lymphoblastic leukemia, so the T cells may come from the graft donor. This chain joins TRBV19 and TRBJ1-1, with TRBD1 matching over 8 bases. The CDR3, as DNA: TGTGCCAGCGTTTTCAGGGGGCGCGGAACTGAAGCTTTCTTT. Protein sequence: CASVFRGRGTEAFF.